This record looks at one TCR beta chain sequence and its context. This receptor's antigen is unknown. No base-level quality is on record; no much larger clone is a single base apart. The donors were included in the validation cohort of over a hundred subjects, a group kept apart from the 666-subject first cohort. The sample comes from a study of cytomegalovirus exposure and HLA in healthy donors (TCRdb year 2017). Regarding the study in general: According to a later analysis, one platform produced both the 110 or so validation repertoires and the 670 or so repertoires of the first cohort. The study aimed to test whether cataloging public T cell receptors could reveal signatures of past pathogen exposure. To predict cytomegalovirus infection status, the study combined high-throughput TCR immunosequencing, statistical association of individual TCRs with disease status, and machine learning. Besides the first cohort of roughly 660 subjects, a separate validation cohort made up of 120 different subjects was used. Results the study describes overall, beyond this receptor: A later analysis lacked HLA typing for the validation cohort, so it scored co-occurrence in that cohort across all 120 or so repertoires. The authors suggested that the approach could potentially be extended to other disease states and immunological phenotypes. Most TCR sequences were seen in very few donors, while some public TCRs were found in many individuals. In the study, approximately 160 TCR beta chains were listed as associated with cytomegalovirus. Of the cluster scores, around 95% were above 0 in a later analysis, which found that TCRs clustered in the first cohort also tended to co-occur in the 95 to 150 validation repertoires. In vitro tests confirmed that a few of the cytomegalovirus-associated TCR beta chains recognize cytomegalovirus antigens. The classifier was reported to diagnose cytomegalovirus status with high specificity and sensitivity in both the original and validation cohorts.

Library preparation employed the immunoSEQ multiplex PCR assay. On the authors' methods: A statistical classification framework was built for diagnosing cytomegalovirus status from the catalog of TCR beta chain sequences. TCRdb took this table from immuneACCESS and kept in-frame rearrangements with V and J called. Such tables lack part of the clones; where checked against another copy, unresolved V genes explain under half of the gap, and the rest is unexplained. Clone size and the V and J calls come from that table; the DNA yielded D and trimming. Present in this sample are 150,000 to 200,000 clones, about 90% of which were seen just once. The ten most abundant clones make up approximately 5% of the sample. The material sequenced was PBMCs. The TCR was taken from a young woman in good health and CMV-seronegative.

The DNA sequence follows: TGTGCCAGCAGTGTGGTCACTGAAGCTTTCTTT. Its coded protein is CASSVVTEAFF. This sequence uses TRBV6-1 and TRBJ1-1; no D gene can be assigned with confidence. The CDR3 spans 11 residues, from the cysteine through the phenylalanine. Here the CDR3 DNA is all that survives: 33 bases in frame from base 1. V is cut by 4 bases and J by 4 bases, and the space between the germline ends is 4 bases. According to the germline V gene, CDR1 reads MNHNS and CDR2 reads SASEGT.